The rows below give T cell receptor beta chains drawn from one sample of a study of cytomegalovirus exposure and HLA in healthy donors. Assay used: immunoSEQ multiplex PCR; TCRdb lists only in-frame clones, some missing. The sample lists over 100,000 clones; roughly 80% were seen once. The sequenced sample consisted of PBMCs. These TCRs come from a man aged 30 to 39 in good health and CMV-seropositive. Each CDR3 is given with its conserved first and last residue.

j_gene | v_gene | CDR3aa
TRBJ2-7 | TRBV28 | CASSLGGIPYEQYF
TRBJ2-3 | TRBV29-1 | CSVEDQTGPTDTQYF
TRBJ2-3 | TRBV6-1 | CASSGIAGGRRDTQYF
TRBJ2-1 | TRBV28 | CASSLRPGIYNEQFF
TRBJ2-3 | TRBV5-4 | CASSPGQGAPDTQYF
TRBJ2-3 | TRBV27 | CASSLGRRGGRLSRTDTQYF
TRBJ1-4 | TRBV6-1 | CASSQAGTDSEKLFF
TRBJ1-5 | TRBV7-8 | CASSLVSGGYNQPQHF
TRBJ1-1 | TRBV30 | CARNHRGGLPEAFF
TRBJ1-1 | TRBV29-1 | CSVDRANTEAFF
TRBJ2-3 | TRBV18 | CASSRPGLAAGSTDTQYF
TRBJ1-2 | TRBV9 | CASSQGQDYGYTF
TRBJ1-1 | TRBV7-2 | CASSPPGTGFYTEAFF
TRBJ1-2 | TRBV27 | CASSPRGGAGRLNGYTF
TRBJ2-1 | TRBV9 | CASSVGLAGYNEQFF
TRBJ2-1 | TRBV19 | CASSIVSGDEQFF